The rows below give T cell receptor beta chains drawn from one sample of a study of human T cells and chemical hapten exposure. TCRdb re-called the RACE reads with MiXCR, one entry per CDR3 protein. The table lists about 46,000 distinct CDR3 sequences, about 4.5% of them singletons. The sample was whole blood. These receptors all come from a female donor in good health. Some clones in this sample may be carry-over from other donors' samples. Both conserved end residues are part of each CDR3.

v_call: TRBV11-1
cdr3_length: 16
j_call: TRBJ2-1
cdr3_aa: CASSLQRGGRINEQFF

v_call: TRBV21-1
cdr3_length: 17
j_call: TRBJ1-6
cdr3_aa: CASSGQRTLGRNSPLHF

v_call: TRBV29-1
cdr3_length: 13
j_call: TRBJ1-1
cdr3_aa: CSVNRRGGTEAFF

v_call: TRBV4-3
cdr3_length: 15
j_call: TRBJ2-7
cdr3_aa: CASSQRLAGGYEQYF

v_call: TRBV6-1
cdr3_length: 12
j_call: TRBJ2-7
cdr3_aa: CASSETFLEQYF

v_call: TRBV2
cdr3_length: 19
j_call: TRBJ2-5
cdr3_aa: CASSEGRAGGISARETQYF

v_call: TRBV19
cdr3_length: 16
j_call: TRBJ1-2
cdr3_aa: CASSIVKGQGAYGYTF

v_call: TRBV29-1
cdr3_length: 14
j_call: TRBJ2-7
cdr3_aa: CSVATLAGQNEQYF

v_call: TRBV27
cdr3_length: 14
j_call: TRBJ1-4
cdr3_aa: CASSWDRGHEKLFF

v_call: TRBV5-1
cdr3_length: 15
j_call: TRBJ2-1
cdr3_aa: CASSLASGGITEQFF

v_call: TRBV5-1
cdr3_length: 19
j_call: TRBJ2-3
cdr3_aa: CASSLGTGLAGGTTDTQYF

v_call: TRBV7-3
cdr3_length: 16
j_call: TRBJ2-2
cdr3_aa: CASSSITGLNTGELFF

v_call: TRBV20-1
cdr3_length: 11
j_call: TRBJ2-5
cdr3_aa: CSGTVQETQYF

v_call: TRBV2
cdr3_length: 18
j_call: TRBJ1-1
cdr3_aa: CASTARQWGLKMNTEAFF

v_call: TRBV6-5
cdr3_length: 15
j_call: TRBJ2-1
cdr3_aa: CASSFGGGPGNEQFF

v_call: TRBV6-1
cdr3_length: 15
j_call: TRBJ1-5
cdr3_aa: CASSELIGGNQPQHF

v_call: TRBV20-1
cdr3_length: 14
j_call: TRBJ2-1
cdr3_aa: CSAVRGGAYNEQFF

v_call: TRBV24-1
cdr3_length: 13
j_call: TRBJ2-5
cdr3_aa: CATSDGAQETQYF

v_call: TRBV5-4
cdr3_length: 14
j_call: TRBJ1-1
cdr3_aa: CASSSGTGGTEAFF

v_call: TRBV20-1
cdr3_length: 15
j_call: TRBJ1-1
cdr3_aa: CSARPPTGVRTEAFF

v_call: TRBV28
cdr3_length: 14
j_call: TRBJ1-2
cdr3_aa: CASSFGAGAAGYTF

v_call: TRBV4-3
cdr3_length: 15
j_call: TRBJ1-6
cdr3_aa: CASSQGSQGSSPLHF

v_call: TRBV29-1
cdr3_length: 14
j_call: TRBJ2-7
cdr3_aa: CSVTPGRGSYEQYF

v_call: TRBV20-1
cdr3_length: 12
j_call: TRBJ2-7
cdr3_aa: CSARVTGNEQYF

v_call: TRBV20-1
cdr3_length: 14
j_call: TRBJ1-2
cdr3_aa: CSARDRGGNYGYTF

v_call: TRBV7-9
cdr3_length: 15
j_call: TRBJ1-1
cdr3_aa: CASSSDLTGAGEAFF

v_call: TRBV6-5
cdr3_length: 13
j_call: TRBJ2-5
cdr3_aa: CASSFTGGETQYF

v_call: TRBV25-1
cdr3_length: 13
j_call: TRBJ1-4
cdr3_aa: CASSEITNEKLFF

v_call: TRBV2
cdr3_length: 12
j_call: TRBJ2-3
cdr3_aa: CASRDDTDTQYF

v_call: TRBV25-1
cdr3_length: 9
j_call: TRBJ2-7
cdr3_aa: CASNYEQYF

v_call: TRBV14
cdr3_length: 11
j_call: TRBJ2-3
cdr3_aa: CASSHLDTQYF

v_call: TRBV7-2
cdr3_length: 13
j_call: TRBJ1-1
cdr3_aa: CASSVRGGVRAFF

v_call: TRBV7-9
cdr3_length: 16
j_call: TRBJ2-3
cdr3_aa: CASSHTLRTSTDTQYF

v_call: TRBV4-3
cdr3_length: 14
j_call: TRBJ1-6
cdr3_aa: CASSHGTYNSPLHF

v_call: TRBV10-1
cdr3_length: 18
j_call: TRBJ1-1
cdr3_aa: CASSDPRGRAAMNTEAFF

v_call: TRBV10-3
cdr3_length: 12
j_call: TRBJ1-1
cdr3_aa: CAISESWTEAFF